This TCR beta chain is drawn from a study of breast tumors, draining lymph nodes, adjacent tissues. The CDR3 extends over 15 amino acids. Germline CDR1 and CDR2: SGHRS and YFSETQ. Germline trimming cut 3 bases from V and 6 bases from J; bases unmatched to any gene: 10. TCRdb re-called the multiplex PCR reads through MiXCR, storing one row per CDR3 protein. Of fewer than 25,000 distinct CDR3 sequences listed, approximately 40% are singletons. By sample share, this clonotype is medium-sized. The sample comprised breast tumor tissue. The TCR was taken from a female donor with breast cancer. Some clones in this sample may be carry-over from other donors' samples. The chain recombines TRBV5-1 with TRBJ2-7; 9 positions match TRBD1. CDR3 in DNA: TGCGCCAGCAGCTCAGCCGGGACAGGGATGAGCGAGCAGTACTTC. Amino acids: CASSSAGTGMSEQYF.